This passage covers 12 T cell receptor beta chains from one sample sequenced in a study of cytomegalovirus exposure and HLA in healthy donors. The study ran its PCR with 60 Vbeta and 13 Jbeta primers. Data came from immunoSEQ multiplex PCR; TCRdb stores just in-frame clones and leaves some out. Seen here are about 160,000 clones, 79% observed once, and the top ten hold under 8%. The sequencing sample was made of PBMCs. All receptors come from a man aged 45-60 years in good health and CMV-seropositive.

The chain couples TRBV28 to TRBJ1-1; tentative D call: TRBD1 (5 bases). In germline, CDR1 is MDHEN, CDR2 SYDVKM. V was clipped by 6 bases and J by 1 base, with 15 bases between them. The CDR3 runs to 15 residues. CDR3 bases: TGTGCCAGCAGGAGAGCCGGGGGTTGGAACACTGAAGCTTTCTTT. Translating gives CASRRAGGWNTEAFF.

The chain recombines TRBV23-1 with TRBJ1-5; TRBD1 aligns across 10 bases. TRBV23-1 is an ORF for which the function is uncertain. J was trimmed by 0 bases and V by 0 bases; bases with no gene match: 14. The CDR3 has 21 amino acids. DNA for the CDR3: TGCGCCAGCAGTCAATCTACTCCTAGGACAGGGGGTGACTATAGCAATCAGCCCCAGCATTTT. Protein: CASSQSTPRTGGDYSNQPQHF.

The chain has TRBV28 and TRBJ2-4; 10 nucleotides align to TRBD1. In germline, CDR1 is MDHEN, CDR2 SYDVKM. With 9 bases clipped from V and 6 bases from J, the junction kept 11 bases outside the gene matches. CDR3 length equals 15 residues. The CDR3: CASQTGTGAGNIQYF. In nucleotides, the CDR3 is TGTGCCAGTCAAACCGGGACAGGGGCGGGAAACATTCAGTACTTC.

This clone was counted between two and nine times. This chain links TRBV4-1 with TRBJ1-4; 9 bases are shared with TRBD1. Germline CDR1 and CDR2: MGHRA and YSYEKL. The CDR3 is made up of 16 amino acids. The V gene end was trimmed by 1 base and the J gene end by 5 bases; junction bases not matched to a gene: 5. The CDR3 DNA follows: TGCGCCAGCAGCCAAGGTAGCGGGACAGGGAATGAAAAACTGTTTTTT. It encodes CASSQGSGTGNEKLFF.

This clone was found once. The V and J genes are TRBV18 and TRBJ1-1; perhaps TRBD1 as D (5 bases). From germline, CDR1 is KGHSH and CDR2 LQKENI. The CDR3 runs 14 residues. V was cut by 3 bases and J by 3 bases, with 11 bases left in between. The DNA for the CDR3 is TGTGCCAGCTCACCGGCGGCGGGGGACACTGAAGCTTTCTTT. Translation gives CASSPAAGDTEAFF.

The rearrangement uses TRBV5-1 and TRBJ2-5; 7 bases agree with TRBD1. J was trimmed by 5 bases and V by 4 bases; bases with no gene match: 5. The CDR3 runs to 13 residues. Germline lookup yields CDR1 SGHRS and CDR2 YFSETQ. CDR3 nucleotide sequence: TGCGCCAGCAGCCGACAGGGTGGGGAGACCCAGTACTTC. It specifies CASSRQGGETQYF.

The chain links TRBV5-1 to TRBJ2-5; 10 bases line up with TRBD1. CDR3 size: 14 residues. J was trimmed by 5 bases and V by 2 bases; bases with no gene match: 3. Germline lookup yields CDR1 SGHRS and CDR2 YFSETQ. CDR3 DNA: TGCGCCAGCAGCTTAGGGACAGGGGCCGAGACCCAGTACTTC. It encodes CASSLGTGAETQYF.

The chain joins TRBV4-2 to TRBJ2-5; 9 bases map to TRBD2. Germline trimming cut 0 bases from V and 3 bases from J; bases unmatched to any gene: 5. The CDR3 length is 16 residues. Germline V gives CDR1 LGHNA, CDR2 YNFKEQ. DNA of the CDR3: TGTGCCAGCAGCCAAGAACTAGCGGGCAGGAAAGAGACCCAGTACTTC. This gives the protein CASSQELAGRKETQYF.

The chain uses TRBV6-1 and TRBJ1-6; D possibly corresponds to TRBD1 (5 bases). Germline loops: CDR1 MNHNS, CDR2 SASEGT. Deletions cut 0 bases from V and 10 bases from J, with 10 bases between. The CDR3 consists of 14 residues. The CDR3 nucleotides read TGTGCCAGCAGTGAAGCTACAGGATCATCACCCCTCCACTTT. It translates to CASSEATGSSPLHF.

This chain joins TRBV28 and TRBJ1-2; D is perhaps TRBD1 (5 bases). With 5 bases removed from V and 7 bases from J, the gap between germline ends came to 20 bases. Per the germline V gene, CDR1 is MDHEN and CDR2 is SYDVKM. The length of the CDR3 is 15 residues. Written as DNA, the CDR3 is TGTGCCAGCAGTCGGGGGGGGTCCCGGATCGGTGGCTACACCTTC. Protein sequence: CASSRGGSRIGGYTF.

This chain connects TRBV28 to TRBJ2-5; a weak D match, TRBD2 (6 bases). Germline lookup yields CDR1 MDHEN and CDR2 SYDVKM. Deletions cut 3 bases from V and 3 bases from J, with 8 bases between. This CDR3 spans 13 amino acids. CDR3 nucleotide sequence: TGTGCCAGCAGTTTTCGGGGGAAAGAGACCCAGTACTTC. It translates to CASSFRGKETQYF.

The chain carries TRBV30 and TRBJ1-2; 7 positions match TRBD1. The germline gives CDR1 GTSNPN, CDR2 SVGIG (reference sequence). This CDR3 has 13 amino acids. J lost 4 bases, V lost 0 bases, and 2 bases had no gene match. CDR3 bases: TGTGCCTGGAGTGTAGCAGGGGGCTATGGCTACACCTTC. This gives the protein CAWSVAGGYGYTF.